This T cell receptor beta chain came from a study of Ad26.COV2.S vaccination and SARS-CoV-2 variants. Treatment specified: about 20 received Ad26.COV2.S at low or high dose, single or two shots; about five received placebo; per-sample allocation not given. Material that was analyzed had been drawn on day 63 after the first vaccine or placebo injection. Method: immunoSEQ multiplex PCR; TCRdb's copy keeps in-frame clones and lacks some. Among over 400,000 clones listed, roughly 87% were seen once. Worth noting for this clone: Its antigen is not known.

In germline, CDR1 is PRHDT, CDR2 FYEKMQ (reference sequence). V was cut by 3 bases and J by 0 bases, with 12 bases left in between. The CDR3 has 16 amino acids. Study observations and caveats: Those who received vaccine or placebo ended up with similar non-spike TCR breadth.

The sample here was peripheral blood, taken in a trial of Ad26.COV2.S vaccine versus placebo. The clonotype was recovered from a person aged 18 to 59 who received the Ad26.COV2.S COVID-19 vaccine or a placebo. The V call is TRBV13, the J call TRBJ1-3; unclear D gene. The CDR3 region is CASSFSSLASGNTIYF. CDR3 in DNA: TGTGCCAGCAGCTTTAGTTCGCTGGCCTCTGGAAACACCATATATTTT.